This T cell receptor (beta chain) appears in the sequencing data of a study of blood T cell repertoires in COVID-19. Trimming cost V 0 bases and J 6 bases; bases outside gene matches: 8. The germline gives CDR1 MNHEY, CDR2 SVGEGT. The CDR3 spans 16 residues. Data came from immunoSEQ multiplex PCR; TCRdb stores just in-frame clones and leaves some out. The data contain about 220,000 clones, just over 85% of them singletons. Input material: PBMCs or T cells enriched from blood (not recorded which). This receptor was obtained from a woman in her forties or fifties with acute COVID-19. The J gene is TRBJ2-4, the V gene TRBV6-2 or TRBV6-3; 7 bases line up with TRBD2. As DNA, the CDR3 is TGTGCCAGCAGTTACTCGGCTAGCGGCCTCCTAAACATTCAGTACTTC. It codes for CASSYSASGLLNIQYF.